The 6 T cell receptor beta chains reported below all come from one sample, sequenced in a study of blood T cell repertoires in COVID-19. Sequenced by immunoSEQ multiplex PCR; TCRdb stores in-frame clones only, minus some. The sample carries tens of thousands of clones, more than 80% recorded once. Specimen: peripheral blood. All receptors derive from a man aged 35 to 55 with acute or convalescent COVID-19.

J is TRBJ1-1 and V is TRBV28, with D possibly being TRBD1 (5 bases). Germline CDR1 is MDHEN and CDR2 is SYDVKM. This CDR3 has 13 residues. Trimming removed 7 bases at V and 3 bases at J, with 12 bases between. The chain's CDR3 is CASILGGDTEAFF. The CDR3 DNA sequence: TGTGCCAGCATACTGGGGGGAGACACTGAAGCTTTCTTT.

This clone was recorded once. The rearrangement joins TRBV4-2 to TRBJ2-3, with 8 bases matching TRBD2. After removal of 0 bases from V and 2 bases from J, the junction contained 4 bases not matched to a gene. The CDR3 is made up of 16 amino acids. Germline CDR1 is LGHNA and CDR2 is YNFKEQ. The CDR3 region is CASSQELRGVTDTQYF. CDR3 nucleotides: TGTGCCAGCAGCCAAGAATTGCGGGGGGTCACAGATACGCAGTATTTT.

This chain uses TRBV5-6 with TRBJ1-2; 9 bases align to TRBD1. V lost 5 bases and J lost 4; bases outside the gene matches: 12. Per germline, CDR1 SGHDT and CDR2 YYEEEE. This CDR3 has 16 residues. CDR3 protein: CASSRQGGLRSYGYTF. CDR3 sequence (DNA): TGTGCCAGCAGTCGACAGGGGGGACTACGATCCTATGGCTACACCTTC.

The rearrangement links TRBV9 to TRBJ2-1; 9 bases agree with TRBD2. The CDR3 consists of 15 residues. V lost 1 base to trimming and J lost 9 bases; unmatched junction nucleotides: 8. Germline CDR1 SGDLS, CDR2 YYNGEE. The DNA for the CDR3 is TGTGCCAGCAGCGTATCCGGGACTAGCCCCTCTGAGCAGTTCTTC. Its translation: CASSVSGTSPSEQFF.

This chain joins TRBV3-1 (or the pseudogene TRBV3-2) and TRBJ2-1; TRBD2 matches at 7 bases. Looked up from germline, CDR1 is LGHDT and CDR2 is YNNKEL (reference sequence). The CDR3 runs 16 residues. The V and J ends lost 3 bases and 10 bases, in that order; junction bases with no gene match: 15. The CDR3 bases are TGTGCCAGCAGCCAGTCTCGTTCGGGGGGAGCAGGCGAGCAGTTCTTC. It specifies CASSQSRSGGAGEQFF.

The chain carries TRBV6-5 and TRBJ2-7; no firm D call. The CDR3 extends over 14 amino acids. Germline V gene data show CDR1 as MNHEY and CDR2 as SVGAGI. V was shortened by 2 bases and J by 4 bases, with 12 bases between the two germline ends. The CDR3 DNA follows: TGTGCCAGCAGTTACCAAGAGTCGGGTTACGAGCAGTACTTC. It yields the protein CASSYQESGYEQYF.